This T cell receptor (beta chain) was obtained from a study of blood T cell repertoires in COVID-19. Background on the study: The study drew acute and convalescent COVID-19 samples from the United States, Italy and Spain.

Cohort 3 donors counted as recovered after two negative PCRs, clearance, or resolved symptoms. This CDR3 has 13 residues. Per germline, CDR1 SGHAT and CDR2 FQNNGV. V was cut by 5 bases and J by 5 bases, with 10 bases left in between. Repertoires were generated with immunoSEQ multiplex PCR, while TCRdb's copy carries only in-frame clones and drops some. The sample yields hundreds of thousands of clones, about nine tenths seen once. This TCR was recovered from a man aged 40-49 years who had recovered from COVID-19. Specimen: PBMCs or T cells enriched from blood (not recorded which). The rearrangement joins TRBV11-2 to TRBJ1-5; the D is unclear. CDR3: CASSLQRDQPQHF. CDR3 DNA sequence: TGTGCCAGCAGCCTCCAGCGGGATCAGCCCCAGCATTTT.